The 22 T cell receptor beta chains below all came from one sample that was sequenced in a study of T cell repertoires in cytomegalovirus infection. TCRdb processed the reads anew with MiXCR; each CDR3 protein has one entry. The sample holds 300,000 to 400,000 distinct CDR3 sequences; 15% to 20% are singletons and the top ten take around 8.6%. Sequences were obtained from PBMCs. The receptors come from a human donor in good health (CMV status not recorded). Some clones in this sample may be carry-over from other donors' samples.

This clonotype was picked up a small number of times. This rearrangement joins TRBV5-4 to TRBJ1-1; TRBD1 matches at 7 bases. This CDR3 has 15 residues. Per the germline V gene, CDR1 is SGHNT and CDR2 is YYREEE (reference sequence). The J segment lost 1 base and the V segment lost 4 bases, leaving 7 bases of the junction unmatched. DNA for the CDR3: TGTGCCAGCAGCACCGCCGGGACAGCGAACACTGAAGCTTTCTTT. Protein: CASSTAGTANTEAFF. The full variable domain, in which reference TRBV5-4 and TRBJ1-1 provide the parts outside the CDR3, is ETGVTQSPTHLIKTRGQQVTLRCSSQSGHNTVSWYQQALGQGPQFIFQYYREEENGRGNFPPRFSGLQFPNYSSELNVNALELDDSALYLCASSTAGTANTEAFFGQGTRLTVV.

This clonotype was seen a handful of times. The V gene is TRBV4-1, the J gene TRBJ2-3; D might be TRBD2 (6 bases). Trimming shortened V by 4 bases and J by 2 bases, and 16 bases separated the two germline ends. The CDR3 contains 16 residues. CDR1 is MGHRA, CDR2 YSYEKL, per germline. CDR3 bases: TGCGCCAGCAGCCGTATCGGACTAACAATCACAGATACGCAGTATTTT. It is translated as CASSRIGLTITDTQYF.

This clonotype showed up many times. The V call is TRBV12-3 or TRBV12-4, the J call TRBJ2-2, with D perhaps TRBD1 (6 bases). V was pared by 3 bases and J by 6 bases, with 11 bases between. The CDR3 runs to 14 residues. This CDR3 reads CASSLRGNSGELFF. CDR3 nucleotide sequence: TGTGCCAGCAGTTTGAGGGGGAATTCCGGGGAGCTGTTTTTT.

Concerning this clonotype: One base away lies a much larger clone, so this may be a sequencing read error. CDR3 sequence reads: CASSFEDEQFF. DNA for the CDR3: TGTGCCAGCAGCTTTGAGGATGAGCAGTTCTTC. V gene TRBV11-2 combines with J gene TRBJ2-1; D not certain. The CDR3 is made up of 11 amino acids. Trimming took off 3 bases at V and 8 bases at J, with 5 bases between the two ends. CDR1 and CDR2 from the germline V gene are SGHAT and FQNNGV.

Only a few counts were recorded for this clonotype. This chain connects TRBV19 to TRBJ1-3, with D uncertain. V shed 3 bases and J shed 4 bases, with 4 bases lying between them. Germline CDR1 and CDR2: LNHDA and SQIVND (reference sequence). The CDR3 is 12 residues long. In DNA form, the CDR3 reads TGTGCCAGTAGTATGGCGGGAAACACCATATATTTT. Encoded protein: CASSMAGNTIYF.

This clonotype appeared many times. The chain combines TRBV7-2 with TRBJ2-2; no reliable D call. CDR3 length equals 14 residues. CDR1 and CDR2 from the germline V gene are SGHTA and FQGNSA. V lost 7 bases and J lost 1, with 10 bases in between. The DNA of the CDR3 is TGTGCCAGCAAGAAGGCAGGGAACACCGGGGAGCTGTTTTTT. This sequence encodes CASKKAGNTGELFF.

This clonotype was picked up a small number of times. This rearrangement joins TRBV20-1 to TRBJ2-7; 10 bases map to TRBD2. Unmatched junction bases numbered 3, after V lost 0 bases and J lost 4 bases. The CDR3 consists of 14 residues. Germline V gene lookup returns CDR1 DFQATT and CDR2 SNEGSKA (reference sequence). The CDR3 protein is CSARDSGRLYEQYF. In nucleotides, the CDR3 is TGCAGTGCTAGAGATAGCGGGAGGCTTTACGAGCAGTACTTC.

The chain combines TRBV20-1 with TRBJ1-4; unclear D gene. CDR3 size: 13 residues. Germline V CDR1 and CDR2: DFQATT, SNEGSKA (reference sequence). Trimming cost V 6 bases and J 5 bases, with 13 bases left between them. The CDR3 spells CSARRAQNEKLFF. CDR3 sequence (DNA): TGCAGTGCCCGCCGGGCTCAAAATGAAAAACTGTTTTTT.

This clonotype was counted a few times. V is TRBV19 and J is TRBJ2-6; weak D call: TRBD1 (6 bases). Germline V gives CDR1 LNHDA, CDR2 SQIVND (reference sequence). V was cut by 9 bases and J by 2 bases, with 17 bases left in between. This CDR3 is built from 16 residues. The CDR3 DNA reads TGTGCCAGCTACTCTACAGGGTCCCCTGGGGCCAACGTCCTGACTTTC. Translated, it gives CASYSTGSPGANVLTF.

This clonotype was observed at least ten times. The CDR3, as DNA: TGTGCCAGCACTCAAACAGGATTAGGGTATGAAAAACTGTTTTTT. It encodes CASTQTGLGYEKLFF. This rearrangement joins TRBV28 to TRBJ1-4, with D possibly being TRBD1 (5 bases). In germline, CDR1 is MDHEN, CDR2 SYDVKM. The CDR3 contains 15 residues. V gave up 7 bases and J gave up 6 bases, with 18 bases separating them.

This clonotype was observed at least ten times. The V and J genes are TRBV7-2 and TRBJ1-2; D may be TRBD1 (6 bases). The CDR3 sequence is 14 residues long. The germline gives CDR1 SGHTA, CDR2 FQGNSA. V lost 1 base and J lost 5, with 11 bases in between. CDR3 loop: CASSLGGAGYGYTF. Here the CDR3 DNA reads TGTGCCAGCAGCTTAGGGGGGGCAGGTTATGGCTACACCTTC.

The rearrangement uses TRBV6-2 or TRBV6-3 and TRBJ1-5; D unclear. V lost 3 bases and J lost 5, with 5 bases in between. Germline-derived CDR1 and CDR2 are MNHEY and SVGEGT. This CDR3 is built from 12 residues. DNA of the CDR3: TGTGCCAGCAGTTATGGGTATCAGCCCCAGCATTTT. Translation: CASSYGYQPQHF.

The V gene is TRBV29-1, the J gene TRBJ1-4; TRBD1 aligns across 9 bases. CDR3 length: 14 amino acids. The germline CDR1 and CDR2 sequences are SQVTM and ANQGSEA. Trimming took 7 bases from V and 8 from J; bases not matched to a gene: 11. The CDR3 region is CSAGTGYAEEKLFF. For the CDR3, the DNA is TGCAGCGCGGGGACAGGGTATGCGGAGGAAAAACTGTTTTTT.

This CDR3 is CATSFWSGGSSPLHF. The CDR3 DNA sequence: TGTGCCACCAGCTTTTGGTCAGGGGGAAGTTCACCCCTCCACTTT. J is TRBJ1-6 and V is TRBV15, with 7 bases matching TRBD1. This CDR3 region has 15 residues. Germline CDR1 and CDR2: LNHNV and YYDKDF (reference sequence). V lost 5 bases, J lost 9 bases, and 10 bases stayed unmatched. Full variable domain (outside the CDR3, taken from reference TRBV15 and TRBJ1-6): DAMVIQNPRYQVTQFGKPVTLSCSQTLNHNVMYWYQQKSSQAPKLLFHYYDKDFNNEADTPDNFQSRRPNTSFCFLDIRSPGLGDTAMYLCATSFWSGGSSPLHFGNGTRLTVT.

This clonotype has at least ten counts. The V call is TRBV5-1, the J call TRBJ1-1; D is unresolved. Germline CDR1 SGHRS, CDR2 YFSETQ. CDR3 size: 14 residues. The V end was cut by 0 bases, the J end by 0 bases, with 6 bases between. The CDR3 protein is CASSLDSMNTEAFF. Here the CDR3 DNA reads TGCGCCAGCAGCTTGGACAGCATGAACACTGAAGCTTTCTTT.

The chain couples TRBV6-5 to TRBJ1-6, with 9 bases matching TRBD1. Germline V gene lookup returns CDR1 MNHEY and CDR2 SVGAGI. The CDR3 consists of 19 residues. V shed 5 bases, J shed 2 bases, and the junction held 13 bases outside the gene matches. Here the CDR3 DNA reads TGTGCCAGCAGTCCGGTAGGGACAGGGAGGATCACCTATAATTCACCCCTCCACTTT. Amino acids: CASSPVGTGRITYNSPLHF.

The V gene is TRBV19, the J gene TRBJ1-5, with D perhaps TRBD1 (5 bases). In germline, CDR1 is LNHDA, CDR2 SQIVND (reference sequence). Trimming stripped 8 bases from V and 11 bases from J, with 16 bases between. The CDR3 sequence is 12 residues long. The CDR3 DNA is TGTGCCAGTCGCAGGGAGGACGGGTCCCAGCATTTT. Residues: CASRREDGSQHF. Full variable domain (outside the CDR3, taken from reference TRBV19 and TRBJ1-5): DGGITQSPKYLFRKEGQNVTLSCEQNLNHDAMYWYRQDPGQGLRLIYYSQIVNDFQKGDIAEGYSVSREKKESFPLTVTSAQKNPTAFYLCASRREDGSQHFGDGTRLSIL.

This chain connects TRBV11-2 to TRBJ2-1; D possibly corresponds to TRBD2 (5 bases). Germline-derived CDR1 and CDR2 are SGHAT and FQNNGV. V shed 5 bases and J shed 4 bases, with 15 bases lying between them. This CDR3 comprises 15 residues. The CDR3 reads CASSPAGRRYNEQFF. CDR3 sequence (DNA): TGTGCCAGCAGCCCCGCCGGCAGGAGGTACAATGAGCAGTTCTTC.

The chain couples TRBV15 to TRBJ2-7; D ambiguous. Trimming pared 0 bases from V and 9 bases from J, leaving 15 bases between. This CDR3 spans 14 amino acids. CDR1 is LNHNV, CDR2 YYDKDF, per germline (reference sequence). CDR3 loop: CATSRDPAASWQYF. CDR3 coding DNA: TGTGCCACCAGCAGAGATCCGGCTGCGTCTTGGCAGTACTTC.

There are a few counts of this clonotype. The chain carries TRBV7-6 and TRBJ2-1, with D perhaps matching TRBD1 or TRBD2 (5 bases each). The germline gives CDR1 SGHVS, CDR2 FNYEAQ. The CDR3 has 18 amino acids. Deletions cut 5 bases from V and 2 bases from J, with 22 bases between. CDR3 region: CASSPEAGTYQTYNEQFF. The CDR3, as DNA: TGTGCCAGCAGCCCCGAGGCCGGGACGTACCAAACCTACAATGAGCAGTTCTTC.

This clonotype came up once. The V and J genes are TRBV20-1 and TRBJ2-1; 12 bases agree with TRBD2. Unmatched junction bases numbered 4, after V lost 1 base and J lost 3 bases. CDR3 length: 16 residues. Germline lookup yields CDR1 DFQATT and CDR2 SNEGSKA (reference sequence). CDR3 protein: CSARGLAGDLYNEQFF. CDR3 DNA sequence: TGCAGTGCTAGAGGACTAGCGGGAGACCTCTACAATGAGCAGTTCTTC.

The rearrangement joins TRBV7-2 to TRBJ2-3, with 9 nucleotides matching TRBD2. CDR1 is SGHTA, CDR2 FQGNSA, per germline. This CDR3 has 17 residues. V lost 8 bases to trimming and J lost 2 bases; unmatched junction nucleotides: 14. CDR3 protein: CASRSQPSGGYTDTQYF. The CDR3, as DNA: TGTGCCAGCCGCAGCCAACCCAGCGGGGGGTACACAGATACGCAGTATTTT.